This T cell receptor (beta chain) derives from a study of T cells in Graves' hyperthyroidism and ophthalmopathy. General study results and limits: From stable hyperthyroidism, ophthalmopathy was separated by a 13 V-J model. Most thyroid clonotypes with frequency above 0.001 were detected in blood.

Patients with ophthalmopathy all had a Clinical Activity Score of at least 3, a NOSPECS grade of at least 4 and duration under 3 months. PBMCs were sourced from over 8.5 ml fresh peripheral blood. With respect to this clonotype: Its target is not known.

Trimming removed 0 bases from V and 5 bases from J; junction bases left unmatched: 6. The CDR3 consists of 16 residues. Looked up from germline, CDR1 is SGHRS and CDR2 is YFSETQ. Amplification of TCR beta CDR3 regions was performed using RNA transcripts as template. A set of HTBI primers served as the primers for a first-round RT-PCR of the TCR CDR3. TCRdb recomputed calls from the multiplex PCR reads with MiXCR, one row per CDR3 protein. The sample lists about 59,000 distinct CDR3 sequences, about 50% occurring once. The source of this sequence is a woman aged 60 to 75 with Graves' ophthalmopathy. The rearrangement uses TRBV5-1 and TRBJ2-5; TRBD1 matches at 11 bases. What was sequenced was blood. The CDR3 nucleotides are TGCGCCAGCAGCTTGGGTCGGACAGGGGGCGGCGAGACCCAGTACTTC. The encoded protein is CASSLGRTGGGETQYF.